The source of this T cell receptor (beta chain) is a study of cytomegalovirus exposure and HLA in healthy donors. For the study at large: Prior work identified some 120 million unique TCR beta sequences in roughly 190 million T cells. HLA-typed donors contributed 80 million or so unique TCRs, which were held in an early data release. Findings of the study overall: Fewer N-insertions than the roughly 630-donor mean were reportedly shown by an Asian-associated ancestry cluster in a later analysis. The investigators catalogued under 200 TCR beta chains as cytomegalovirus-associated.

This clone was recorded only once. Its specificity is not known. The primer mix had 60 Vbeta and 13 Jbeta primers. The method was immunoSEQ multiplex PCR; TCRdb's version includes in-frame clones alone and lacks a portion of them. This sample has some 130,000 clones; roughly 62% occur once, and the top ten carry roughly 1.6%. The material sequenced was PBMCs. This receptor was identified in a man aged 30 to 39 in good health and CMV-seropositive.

As DNA, the CDR3 is TGCGCCAGCAGGCGCGGTATTAACTATGGCTACACCTTC. Protein: CASRRGINYGYTF. V is TRBV5-1 and J is TRBJ1-2, with D uncertain. The CDR3 is 13 residues long. The V end lost 5 bases, the J end lost 1 base, and 9 bases lay between the germline ends. Germline loops: CDR1 SGHRS, CDR2 YFSETQ.